Below, 24 T cell receptor beta chains from the same sample are listed, as sequenced in a study of cytomegalovirus exposure and HLA in healthy donors. Amplification used 60 Vbeta primers and 13 Jbeta primers. The protocol was immunoSEQ multiplex PCR, while the TCRdb copy is restricted to in-frame clones and leaves out a portion. The sample records roughly 160,000 clones, 77% being singletons. Sequenced input: PBMCs. The receptors come from a woman in her thirties in good health and CMV-seronegative.

Only one count was recorded for this clone. The CDR3 loop reads CASSLRGTGVAGANVLTF. The DNA of the CDR3 is TGTGCCAGCTCACTCAGAGGCACGGGTGTGGCTGGGGCCAACGTCCTGACTTTC. V and J are TRBV18 and TRBJ2-6, with D unclear. This CDR3 region has 18 residues. Germline lookup yields CDR1 KGHSH and CDR2 LQKENI. V lost 4 bases and J lost 2, with 18 bases in between.

The chain joins TRBV9 to TRBJ1-4, with unresolved D. CDR3 size: 15 residues. The germline V and J ends were trimmed by 2 bases and 7 bases, with 15 bases remaining between them. Germline values: CDR1 SGDLS, CDR2 YYNGEE. CDR3 amino acids: CASSVGPTKFEKLFF. CDR3 coding DNA: TGTGCCAGCAGCGTCGGCCCCACTAAATTTGAAAAACTGTTTTTT. Full variable domain (rest looked up from reference TRBV9 and TRBJ1-4): DSGVTQTPKHLITATGQRVTLRCSPRSGDLSVYWYQQSLDQGLQFLIQYYNGEERAKGNILERFSAQQFPDLHSELNLSSLELGDSALYFCASSVGPTKFEKLFFGSGTQLSVL.

The rearrangement joins TRBV4-1 to TRBJ2-7, with 13 bases matching TRBD2. Germline assignment: CDR1 MGHRA and CDR2 YSYEKL. V gave up 4 bases and J gave up 6 bases; unmatched junction bases: 3. This CDR3 comprises 14 residues. As DNA, the CDR3 is TGCGCCAGCAGCCCGGGACTAGCGGGGTGCGAGCAGTACTTC. Residues: CASSPGLAGCEQYF.

V gene TRBV2 combines with J gene TRBJ1-2; tentative D call: TRBD1 (5 bases). There are 11 residues in the CDR3. CDR1 is SNHLY and CDR2 is FYNNEI in the germline V gene. V was shortened by 5 bases and J by 13 bases, with 14 bases between the two germline ends. CDR3 coding DNA: TGTGCCAGCAGTCAAGGACAAATACCCACCTTC. Translated: CASSQGQIPTF.

In DNA, the CDR3 is TGTGCCAGCAGCGACAGGGATTCACCCCTCCACTTT. This codes for CASSDRDSPLHF. The chain uses TRBV9 and TRBJ1-6; a possible D gene is TRBD1 (6 bases). This CDR3 has 12 residues. Germline values: CDR1 SGDLS, CDR2 YYNGEE. The ends were cut back, 3 bases at V and 8 bases at J, with 6 bases in the middle.

The CDR3 loop is CASSQVAGSYEQYF. Here the CDR3 DNA reads TGTGCCAGCAGCCAAGTAGCGGGATCCTACGAGCAGTACTTC. The chain is built from TRBV7-9 and TRBJ2-7, with TRBD2 matching 8 bases. J gave up 1 base and V 5 bases, and 4 bases lay outside the gene matches. CDR1 SEHNR and CDR2 FQNEAQ come from the germline V gene (reference sequence). The CDR3 runs to 14 residues.

CDR3 in DNA: TGTGCCAGCAGCGTAGGCAGTACTAGCGGGAGCCCGGGCAATGAGCAGTTCTTC. This encodes CASSVGSTSGSPGNEQFF. This chain connects TRBV9 to TRBJ2-1; TRBD2 aligns across 11 bases. The CDR3 has 18 amino acids. V lost 0 bases to trimming and J lost 6 bases; unmatched junction nucleotides: 11. Per germline, CDR1 SGDLS and CDR2 YYNGEE.

In this sample, this clone turned up a few times. CDR3 nucleotide sequence: TGTGCCTGGAGTCGCGACAGGGGCGAAAAACTGTTTTTT. It codes for CAWSRDRGEKLFF. V gene TRBV30 combines with J gene TRBJ1-4; TRBD1 agrees at 8 bases. The length of the CDR3 is 13 residues. Trimming removed 2 bases from V and 8 bases from J; junction bases left unmatched: 4. The V gene's germline CDR1 is GTSNPN and CDR2 SVGIG (reference sequence).

This rearrangement joins TRBV7-6 to TRBJ2-2; D perhaps matches TRBD1 (5 bases). Germline CDR1 and CDR2: SGHVS and FNYEAQ. The V end was cut by 7 bases, the J end by 6 bases, with 18 bases between. CDR3 length: 15 amino acids. CDR3 DNA: TGTGCCAGCACCACAAGGGCTAAGGGGTCCGGGGAGCTGTTTTTT. Protein: CASTTRAKGSGELFF.

This chain uses TRBV18 with TRBJ2-7, with 11 positions matching TRBD2. V trimming: 3 bases; J trimming: 5 bases; junction bases outside the gene matches: 0. This CDR3 region has 13 residues. CDR1 and CDR2 from the germline V gene are KGHSH and LQKENI. The CDR3 here is CASSPGLADEQYF. The CDR3 bases are TGTGCCAGCTCACCGGGACTAGCGGACGAGCAGTACTTC.

This clone has only one observation. V usage is TRBV4-3 and J usage is TRBJ2-6; 11 bases align to TRBD1. V dropped 0 bases and J dropped 3; count of bases not matched to a gene: 4. Germline-derived CDR1 and CDR2 are LGHNA and YSLEER. This CDR3 has 18 amino acids. CDR3 protein: CASSQEGQGAFGANVLTF. The CDR3 nucleotides are TGCGCCAGCAGCCAAGAAGGACAGGGGGCGTTTGGGGCCAACGTCCTGACTTTC.

The gene calls are TRBV19 and TRBJ1-1, with 8 nucleotides matching TRBD1. Trimming cost V 2 bases and J 4 bases; bases outside gene matches: 3. The CDR3 totals 14 residues. Per the germline V gene, CDR1 is LNHDA and CDR2 is SQIVND (reference sequence). CDR3 nucleotide sequence: TGTGCCAGTAGTATACGGACAGGGAGCACTGAAGCTTTCTTT. Amino acids: CASSIRTGSTEAFF.

The chain carries TRBV7-9 and TRBJ2-1; 7 bases match TRBD2. The CDR3 is made up of 17 amino acids. Trimming at V came to 5 bases and at J to 5 bases, leaving 15 bases not matched to a gene. Germline V gene data show CDR1 as SEHNR and CDR2 as FQNEAQ (reference sequence). CDR3 in amino acids: CASSPRRREGINNEQFF. In nucleotides, the CDR3 is TGTGCCAGCAGCCCAAGACGGAGGGAGGGCATTAACAATGAGCAGTTCTTC.

The chain links TRBV7-9 to TRBJ2-1, with D tentatively TRBD2 (5 bases). This CDR3 has 14 residues. V lost 5 bases and J 6 bases, leaving 14 bases between the germline ends. CDR1 is SEHNR, CDR2 FQNEAQ, per germline (reference sequence). The CDR3: CASSPRSGSNEQFF. The CDR3 nucleotides are TGTGCCAGCAGCCCACGCTCGGGATCCAATGAGCAGTTCTTC.

The chain uses TRBV4-1 and TRBJ2-7; the D gene is possibly TRBD1 (6 bases). Germline CDR1 MGHRA, CDR2 YSYEKL. The ends were cut back, 1 base at V and 5 bases at J, with 21 bases in the middle. CDR3 length: 17 amino acids. The CDR3 DNA reads as TGCGCCAGCAGCCAAGTCGCGGTAACAGGGCAAGGGAACGAGCAGTACTTC. This codes for CASSQVAVTGQGNEQYF.

The V gene is TRBV19, the J gene TRBJ1-2, with a tentative D call TRBD1 (6 bases). The V and J ends lost 0 bases and 5 bases respectively, with 13 bases between them. The CDR3 is 15 residues long. Germline V gene lookup returns CDR1 LNHDA and CDR2 SQIVND (reference sequence). The CDR3 DNA reads as TGTGCCAGTAGTATAGAGGCAGGGGCGATTTATGGCTACACCTTC. This encodes CASSIEAGAIYGYTF.

The CDR3 nucleotides are TGTGCCAGCAGCTTTTCAAGCGGAACTAGCACAGATACGCAGTATTTT. Protein: CASSFSSGTSTDTQYF. The chain has TRBV5-6 and TRBJ2-3; possible D gene TRBD2, 5 bases. Germline CDR1 and CDR2: SGHDT and YYEEEE. The CDR3 extends over 16 amino acids. V dropped 2 bases and J dropped 0 bases, with 13 bases sitting between them.

V gene TRBV7-9 combines with J gene TRBJ2-5; the D gene is possibly TRBD2 (5 bases). This CDR3 is built from 14 residues. V was clipped by 4 bases and J by 9 bases, with 18 bases between them. Germline assignment: CDR1 SEHNR and CDR2 FQNEAQ (reference sequence). CDR3 DNA: TGTGCCAGCAGCTCCCCCCTAGCCGGGGTACCCCAGTACTTC. Translated, it gives CASSSPLAGVPQYF.

The V call is TRBV5-8, the J call TRBJ2-7, with D tentatively TRBD2 (6 bases). The V gene lost 3 bases and the J gene lost 7 bases, with 17 bases spanning the gap. The CDR3 consists of 14 residues. The germline CDR1 and CDR2 sequences are SGHTS and YDEGEE. The CDR3 DNA reads as TGTGCCAGCAGCTACAGTCCCGGGACTCGGGAGCAGTACTTC. This encodes CASSYSPGTREQYF.

The chain is built from TRBV11-2 and TRBJ2-7; the match to TRBD1 covers 8 bases. This CDR3 contains 15 residues. Per the germline V gene, CDR1 is SGHAT and CDR2 is FQNNGV. After removal of 1 base from V and 7 bases from J, the junction contained 9 bases not matched to a gene. This CDR3 reads CASSLGRGRGREQYF. Written as DNA, the CDR3 is TGTGCCAGCAGCTTAGGGAGGGGCAGGGGGCGTGAGCAGTACTTC.

V is TRBV11-1 and J is TRBJ2-7, with a possible D match to TRBD1 (7 bases). This CDR3 contains 18 residues. CDR1 is SGHAT, CDR2 FQDESV, per germline (reference sequence). Trimming took 0 bases from V and 1 from J, leaving 19 bases between them. Written as DNA, the CDR3 is TGTGCCAGCAGCTTAGCGTTGGGTCGTCAGGGGGGATCCTACGAGCAGTACTTC. This sequence encodes CASSLALGRQGGSYEQYF.

The gene calls are TRBV10-2 and TRBJ2-7; 7 bases agree with TRBD1. The V and J ends lost 7 bases and 3 bases, in that order; junction bases with no gene match: 12. CDR1 WSHSY and CDR2 SAAADI come from the germline V gene. This CDR3 spans 15 amino acids. The DNA of the CDR3 is TGCGCCAGCACCCGGTTACAGGGGAACTTCTACGAGCAGTACTTC. Protein product: CASTRLQGNFYEQYF.

CDR3 in amino acids: CASTMTGSGEQYF. The DNA of the CDR3 is TGTGCCAGCACCATGACAGGTTCGGGCGAGCAGTACTTC. V usage is TRBV6-5 and J usage is TRBJ2-7; the D gene is possibly TRBD1 (6 bases). The CDR3 spans 13 residues. The V gene lost 7 bases and the J gene lost 6 bases, with 16 bases spanning the gap. Germline CDR1 is MNHEY and CDR2 is SVGAGI.

In DNA form, the CDR3 reads TGTGCCAGTAGTAAGGGGGACAACGGCTATGGCTACACCTTC. Its protein is CASSKGDNGYGYTF. This chain connects TRBV19 to TRBJ1-2, with D perhaps matching TRBD1 (6 bases). In germline, CDR1 is LNHDA, CDR2 SQIVND (reference sequence). The CDR3 extends over 14 amino acids. V shed 4 bases and J shed 4 bases, with 13 bases lying between them.